This T cell receptor (beta chain) was obtained from a study of blood T cell repertoires in COVID-19. Turning to the study itself: Sources were T cells, B-cell-depleted T cells, or PBMCs; the material itself was cDNA or gDNA.

The CDR3 consists of 21 residues. This clone was detected once. Some clones are missing from TCRdb's copy, which holds only in-frame ones; the method was immunoSEQ multiplex PCR. The table records roughly 120,000 clones, 75% to 90% of them present only once. The Seattle patients joined while their infection was active and were tracked longitudinally afterward. This chain joins TRBV21-1 and TRBJ2-6; the table's D gene call, TRBD2, was not cross checked with the DNA. TRBV21-1 corresponds to a pseudogene. What was sequenced was peripheral blood. The clonotype comes from a woman aged 80 or over with COVID-19, enrolled during active disease. This CDR3 reads CASSKVRPPPGGSSGANVLTF. DNA for the CDR3: TGTGCCAGCAGCAAAGTTAGGCCACCCCCTGGCGGGTCCTCTGGGGCCAACGTCCTGACTTTC.